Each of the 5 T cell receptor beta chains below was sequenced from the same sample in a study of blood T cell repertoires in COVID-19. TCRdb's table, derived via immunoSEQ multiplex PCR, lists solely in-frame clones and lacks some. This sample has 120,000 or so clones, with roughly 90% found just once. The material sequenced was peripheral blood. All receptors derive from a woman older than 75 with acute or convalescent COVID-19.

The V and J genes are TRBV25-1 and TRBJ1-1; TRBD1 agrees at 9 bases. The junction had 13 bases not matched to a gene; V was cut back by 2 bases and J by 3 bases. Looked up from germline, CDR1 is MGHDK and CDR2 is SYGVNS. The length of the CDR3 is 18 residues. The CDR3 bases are TGTGCCAGCAGTGAAATCGGGACAGGGCGAGGGGTTCACACTGAAGCTTTCTTT. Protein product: CASSEIGTGRGVHTEAFF.

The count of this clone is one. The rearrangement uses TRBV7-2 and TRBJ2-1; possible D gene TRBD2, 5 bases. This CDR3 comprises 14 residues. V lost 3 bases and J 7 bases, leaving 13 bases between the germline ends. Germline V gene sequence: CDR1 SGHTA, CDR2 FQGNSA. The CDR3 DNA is TGTGCCAGCAGCTTCGGGAACCAAGTAAATGAGCAGTTCTTC. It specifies CASSFGNQVNEQFF. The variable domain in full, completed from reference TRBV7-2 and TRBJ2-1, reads GAGVSQSPSNKVTEKGKDVELRCDPISGHTALYWYRQSLGQGLEFLIYFQGNSAPDKSGLPSDRFSAERTGGSVSTLTIQRTQQEDSAVYLCASSFGNQVNEQFFGPGTRLTVL.

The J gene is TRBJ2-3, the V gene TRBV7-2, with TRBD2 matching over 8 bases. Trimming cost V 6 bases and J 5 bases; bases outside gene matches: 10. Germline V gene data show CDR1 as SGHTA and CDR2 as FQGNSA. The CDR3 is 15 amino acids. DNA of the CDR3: TGTGCCAGCAGAAAGGGACTAGGTCGTAGAGATACGCAGTATTTT. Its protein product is CASRKGLGRRDTQYF.

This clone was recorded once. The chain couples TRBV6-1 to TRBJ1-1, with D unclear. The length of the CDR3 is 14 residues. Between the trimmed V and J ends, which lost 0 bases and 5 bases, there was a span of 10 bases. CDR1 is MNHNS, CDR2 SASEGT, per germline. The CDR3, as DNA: TGTGCCAGCAGTGAAGCGGGCCCTGGGACTGAAGCTTTCTTT. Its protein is CASSEAGPGTEAFF.

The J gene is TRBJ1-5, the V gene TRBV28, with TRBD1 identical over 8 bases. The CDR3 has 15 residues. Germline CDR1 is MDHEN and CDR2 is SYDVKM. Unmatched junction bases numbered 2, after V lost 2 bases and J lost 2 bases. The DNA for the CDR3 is TGTGCCAGCAGTTTAGTGACAGGGGGCAATCAGCCCCAGCATTTT. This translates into CASSLVTGGNQPQHF.